The clone carrying this T cell receptor (beta chain) has only a few counts. What it binds is unknown. The source of the sample is a study of response to subunit inactivated influenza vaccine. Findings and caveats of the study: Few new T cells, the authors suggested, are recruited by each seasonal influenza vaccination.

TCRdb reanalysed the RT-PCR reads using MiXCR and keeps one entry per CDR3 protein. The top ten hold about an eighth of the sample, which has fewer than 650,000 distinct CDR3 sequences, 10% to 15% seen once. J lost 3 bases, V lost 11 bases, and 13 bases had no gene match. This CDR3 has 15 residues. Germline V gene sequence: CDR1 SNHLY, CDR2 FYNNEI. This sequence was found in a man aged 45-60 years who received an inactivated influenza vaccine. The J gene is TRBJ2-7, the V gene TRBV2; TRBD2 agrees at 10 bases. The specimen comprised PBMCs from blood, sampled 45 days after vaccination. The CDR3 sequence is CAAYPVASGGYEQYF. For the CDR3, the DNA is TGTGCCGCCTACCCTGTGGCTAGCGGGGGCTACGAGCAGTACTTC.